Sequencing of this T cell receptor beta chain was carried out in a study of blood T cell repertoires in COVID-19. Study context: Acute and convalescent COVID-19 specimens originated in the United States, Italy and Spain. PBMCs, B-cell-depleted T cells, or T cells were the source of the cDNA or gDNA that made up the material.

CDR3 size: 14 residues. Germline V gives CDR1 MNHEY, CDR2 SVGAGI. V shed 7 bases and J shed 10 bases, with 19 bases lying between them. How the authors handled the data: Estimation of nucleated cell counts was performed using reference gene primer amplification. Libraries were prepared by immunoSEQ multiplex PCR; TCRdb keeps only in-frame clonotypes and omits some of them. That table supplies the V and J calls and clone size; D and trimming were determined from the DNA. The table has 90,000 to 130,000 clones, less than 75% seen once; the top ten hold 7.6%. This clone has only a few counts. The clonotype comes from a woman aged 60-75 years with acute or convalescent COVID-19. This chain joins TRBV6-5 and TRBJ1-4, with unresolved D. The sequenced sample was peripheral blood. The CDR3 DNA reads as TGTGCCAGCACCCTGGACCCCCAGAGCGGAAAACTGTTTTTT. It encodes CASTLDPQSGKLFF.